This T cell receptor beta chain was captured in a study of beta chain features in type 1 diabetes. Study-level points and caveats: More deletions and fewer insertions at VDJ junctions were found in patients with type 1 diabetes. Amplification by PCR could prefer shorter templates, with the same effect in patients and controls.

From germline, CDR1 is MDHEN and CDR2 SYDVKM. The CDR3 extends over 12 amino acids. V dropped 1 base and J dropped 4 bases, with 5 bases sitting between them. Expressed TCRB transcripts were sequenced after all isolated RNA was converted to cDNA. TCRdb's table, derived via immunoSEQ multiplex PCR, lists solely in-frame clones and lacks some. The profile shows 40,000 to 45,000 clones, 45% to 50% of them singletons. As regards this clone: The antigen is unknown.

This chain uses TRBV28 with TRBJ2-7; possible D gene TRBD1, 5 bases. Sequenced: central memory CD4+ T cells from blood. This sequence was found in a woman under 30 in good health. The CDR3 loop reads CASSLYRYEQYF. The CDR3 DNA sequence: TGTGCCAGCAGTTTATACAGGTACGAGCAGTACTTC. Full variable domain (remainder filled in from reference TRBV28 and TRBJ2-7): DVKVTQSSRYLVKRTGEKVFLECVQDMDHENMFWYRQDPGLGLRLIYFSYDVKMKEKGDIPEGYSVSREKKERFSLILESASTNQTSMYLCASSLYRYEQYFGPGTRLTVT.